This passage covers 5 T cell receptor beta chains from one sample sequenced in a study of T cells after yellow fever vaccination. Using its own MiXCR run on the 5' RACE reads, TCRdb lists one record per CDR3 protein. The repertoire holds about 340,000 distinct CDR3 sequences, with roughly an eighth as singletons. Specimen: CD4+ T cells sorted from PBMCs, collected 15 days after the yellow fever booster vaccination. These receptors came from a man younger than 35 who received the YFV17D yellow fever vaccine.

The rearrangement uses TRBV11-3 and TRBJ2-3; D is unresolved. Germline V gene lookup returns CDR1 SGHNT and CDR2 YENEEA. Trimming removed 5 bases from V and 0 bases from J, with 9 bases in between. This CDR3 has 14 amino acids. CDR3 in amino acids: CASSQARSTDTQYF. The CDR3, as DNA: TGTGCCAGCAGCCAAGCTAGAAGCACAGATACGCAGTATTTT.

The chain carries TRBV7-9 and TRBJ2-1, with 8 bases fitting TRBD2. Trimming removed 6 bases from V and 8 bases from J; junction bases left unmatched: 18. CDR1 and CDR2 (germline): SEHNR, FQNEAQ (reference sequence). The CDR3 runs to 17 residues. CDR3 bases: TGTGCCAGCAGACGTTTTTGGCGGGGGGACCCAGGTTATGAGCAGTTCTTC. This gives the protein CASRRFWRGDPGYEQFF.

The chain uses TRBV2 and TRBJ2-7, with 10 bases that match TRBD2. The trim removed 4 bases at V and 7 bases at J, leaving 4 bases unmatched. The CDR3 is 13 amino acids. The germline V gene encodes CDR1 SNHLY and CDR2 FYNNEI. The CDR3, as DNA: TGTGCCAGCAGTGGTCTAGCGGGGGCAGAGCAGTACGTC. This sequence encodes CASSGLAGAEQYV.

This chain joins TRBV4-3 and TRBJ1-2; 9 nucleotides agree with TRBD1. Losses at the gene ends were 2 bases for V and 6 bases for J; bases not matched to a gene: 10. The CDR3 has 16 amino acids. The germline gives CDR1 LGHNA, CDR2 YSLEER. The CDR3 sequence is CASSQLTGGDINGYTF. The CDR3 coding sequence is TGCGCCAGCAGCCAATTGACAGGGGGAGATATCAATGGCTACACCTTC.

The CDR3 reads CASRQGPYNEQFF. CDR3 sequence (DNA): TGTGCCTCCCGACAGGGCCCCTACAATGAGCAGTTCTTC. This rearrangement joins TRBV24-1 to TRBJ2-1; 7 bases are a match to TRBD1. The CDR3 is 13 amino acids. The ends lost 12 bases at V and 2 bases at J; junction bases unmatched: 6. In germline, CDR1 is KGHDR, CDR2 SFDVKD.